This T cell receptor (beta chain) was identified in a study of molecular identifiers for immune sequencing clone quantification. Study-level points and caveats: Naive cells had under 1% of molecules in clones above 20 RNA copies, effectors over 97%.

This clonotype occurred many times. What it binds is not known. Bulk TCR libraries were made with methods that had been previously described and with listed TCR primers. MiXCR, run by TCRdb on the PCR reads, gives a single entry per CDR3 protein. The sample has about 630,000 distinct CDR3 sequences; roughly 27% are singletons. In the sort, naive CD8 T cells were defined as CD8+CD4-CCR7+CD45RA+. Looked up from germline, CDR1 is MNHEY and CDR2 is SVGEGT. The CDR3 sequence is 14 residues long. V gave up 6 bases and J gave up 6 bases, with 18 bases separating them. The clonotype was recovered from a human donor in good health. Some libraries in this study had Jurkat cell RNA spiked in. The sequencing input was naive CD8+ T cells from blood, with Jurkat cell RNA spiked in. Subset of the sample: FACS-sorted CD8+CD4-CCR7+CD45RA+ naive T cells. This chain joins TRBV6-2 or TRBV6-3 and TRBJ2-7; D could derive from TRBD1 or TRBD2 (5 bases each). The CDR3 protein is CASSPDWGLSEQYF. In nucleotides, the CDR3 is TGTGCCAGCAGCCCGGACTGGGGGTTATCCGAGCAGTACTTC.